This is a list of T cell receptor beta chains from one sample in a study of blood T cell repertoires in COVID-19. The assay was immunoSEQ multiplex PCR, and TCRdb's table has in-frame clones only and misses some. The sample contains roughly 670,000 clones, approximately 90% of which appear only once. Sequenced sample: peripheral blood. The receptors derive from a woman under 30 with acute or convalescent COVID-19. Both conserved end residues are part of each CDR3. D genes are given only for firm matches. A clone size is listed for some rows: how often the clone was seen (once, few, many), or a class if it is expanded.

D: NA
J: TRBJ1-5
size: NA
V: TRBV27
CDR3: CASSPKGGHQPQHF
DNA: TGTGCCAGCAGTCCGAAAGGAGGGCACCAGCCCCAGCATTTT

D: TRBD2
J: TRBJ2-3
size: NA
V: TRBV7-2
CDR3: CASSFGGAGDTQYF
DNA: TGTGCCAGCAGCTTCGGGGGGGCCGGGGATACGCAGTATTTT

D: NA
J: TRBJ2-7
size: NA
V: TRBV28
CDR3: CASSYGGYLYEQYF
DNA: TGTGCCAGCAGTTATGGAGGGTACCTCTACGAGCAGTACTTC

D: TRBD1
J: TRBJ1-4
size: NA
V: TRBV19
CDR3: CASSKRPRTGPINEKLFF
DNA: TGTGCCAGTAGTAAAAGGCCCCGGACAGGGCCTATTAATGAAAAACTGTTTTTT

D: TRBD1
J: TRBJ1-3
size: NA
V: TRBV9
CDR3: CASSGRSEGQASSGNTIYF
DNA: TGTGCCAGCAGCGGACGAAGCGAAGGACAGGCGAGCTCTGGAAACACCATATATTTT

D: TRBD1
J: TRBJ2-2
size: NA
V: TRBV6-5
CDR3: CASSYKGQYTGELFF
DNA: TGTGCCAGCAGTTACAAGGGACAGTACACCGGGGAGCTGTTTTTT

D: TRBD1
J: TRBJ1-2
size: NA
V: TRBV5-1
CDR3: CASSSQGQGIMDGYTF
DNA: TGCGCCAGCAGCTCGCAGGGACAGGGAATAATGGATGGCTACACCTTC

D: TRBD1
J: TRBJ1-1
size: NA
V: TRBV2
CDR3: CASSRGQYTEAFF
DNA: TGTGCCAGCAGTAGGGGGCAGTACACTGAAGCTTTCTTT

D: NA
J: TRBJ1-1
size: NA
V: TRBV14
CDR3: CASSQVRNTEAFF
DNA: TGTGCCAGCAGCCAAGTCAGAAACACTGAAGCTTTCTTT

D: NA
J: TRBJ1-2
size: once
V: TRBV18
CDR3: CASSPMAQVNYGYTF
DNA: TGTGCCAGCTCACCAATGGCACAGGTTAACTATGGCTACACCTTC

D: NA
J: TRBJ2-7
size: NA
V: TRBV7-3
CDR3: CASSLSGTAGREQYF
DNA: TGTGCCAGCAGCTTAAGTGGGACGGCGGGGAGAGAGCAGTACTTC

D: NA
J: TRBJ1-1
size: NA
V: TRBV30
CDR3: CAWRGGGGTEAFF
DNA: TGTGCCTGGAGGGGCGGGGGCGGCACTGAAGCTTTCTTT

D: TRBD2
J: TRBJ2-1
size: NA
V: TRBV3-1/TRBV3-2
CDR3: CASSPGLAGSYNEQFF
DNA: TGTGCCAGCAGTCCAGGACTAGCGGGGTCCTACAATGAGCAGTTCTTC

D: TRBD1
J: TRBJ1-1
size: NA
V: TRBV19
CDR3: CASSVTGAGTEAFF
DNA: TGTGCCAGTAGTGTTACAGGGGCGGGCACTGAAGCTTTCTTT

D: NA
J: TRBJ2-7
size: NA
V: TRBV21-1
CDR3: CASSKAGVTAGGSYEQYF
DNA: TGTGCCAGCAGCAAAGCCGGGGTTACAGCGGGGGGTTCCTACGAGCAGTACTTC

D: TRBD1
J: TRBJ1-5
size: NA
V: TRBV4-2
CDR3: CASSQGTTGYGDQPQHF
DNA: TGTGCCAGCAGCCAAGGGACGACAGGGTATGGGGATCAGCCCCAGCATTTT

D: TRBD1
J: TRBJ1-6
size: few
V: TRBV2
CDR3: CASTLSRDRGYSPLHF
DNA: TGTGCCAGCACCCTATCCCGGGACAGGGGCTATTCACCCCTCCACTTT

D: NA
J: TRBJ1-6
size: NA
V: TRBV6-5
CDR3: CASSPEGVLLSPLHF
DNA: TGTGCCAGCAGTCCCGAAGGGGTCTTGCTTTCACCCCTCCACTTT

D: NA
J: TRBJ1-1
size: NA
V: TRBV7-8
CDR3: CASSLAGLNTEAFF
DNA: TGTGCCAGCAGCTTAGCCGGTTTGAACACTGAAGCTTTCTTT

D: NA
J: TRBJ1-5
size: NA
V: TRBV21-1
CDR3: CASSKGPGTGGAKVSNQPQHF
DNA: TGTGCCAGCAGCAAGGGGCCCGGGACAGGGGGCGCCAAGGTTAGCAATCAGCCCCAGCATTTT

D: NA
J: TRBJ1-2
size: NA
V: TRBV7-9
CDR3: CASSSGTNYGYTF
DNA: TGTGCCAGCAGTTCCGGGACAAATTATGGCTACACCTTC

D: TRBD1
J: TRBJ1-4
size: NA
V: TRBV6-5
CDR3: CASSNRGLGEKLFF
DNA: TGTGCCAGCAGTAACAGGGGGCTCGGGGAAAAACTGTTTTTT

D: TRBD1
J: TRBJ2-7
size: NA
V: TRBV11-2
CDR3: CASSFGDRDGEQYF
DNA: TGTGCCAGCAGCTTTGGGGACAGGGATGGCGAGCAGTACTTC

D: TRBD1
J: TRBJ1-5
size: NA
V: TRBV29-1
CDR3: CSVKTPGTENQPQHF
DNA: TGCAGCGTTAAAACCCCCGGGACAGAGAATCAGCCCCAGCATTTT

D: TRBD1
J: TRBJ1-4
size: NA
V: TRBV7-2
CDR3: CASSPQGEASEKLFF
DNA: TGTGCCAGCAGCCCACAGGGGGAGGCTAGCGAAAAACTGTTTTTT

D: TRBD1
J: TRBJ1-6
size: NA
V: TRBV19
CDR3: CASSDRGSSYNSPLHF
DNA: TGTGCCAGTAGTGACAGGGGGAGCTCCTATAATTCACCCCTCCACTTT

D: NA
J: TRBJ1-4
size: NA
V: TRBV7-9
CDR3: CASSSGTKGEEKLFF
DNA: TGTGCCAGCAGCTCAGGTACAAAGGGAGAGGAAAAACTGTTTTTT

D: TRBD1
J: TRBJ2-7
size: NA
V: TRBV7-9
CDR3: CASSYTGGEQYF
DNA: TGTGCCAGCAGCTACACAGGGGGTGAGCAGTACTTC

D: NA
J: TRBJ1-5
size: NA
V: TRBV4-3
CDR3: CASSRQANQPQHF
DNA: TGCGCCAGCAGTCGACAGGCCAATCAGCCCCAGCATTTT

D: TRBD1
J: TRBJ2-2
size: NA
V: TRBV7-3
CDR3: CASAGQGNGELFF
DNA: TGTGCCAGCGCGGGACAGGGCAACGGGGAGCTGTTTTTT

D: TRBD1
J: TRBJ1-1
size: NA
V: TRBV29-1
CDR3: CSVADRDGAFF
DNA: TGCAGCGTCGCGGACAGGGATGGAGCTTTCTTT

D: TRBD1
J: TRBJ1-4
size: NA
V: TRBV5-6
CDR3: CASSSGTVNEKLFF
DNA: TGTGCCAGCAGCTCCGGGACAGTTAATGAAAAACTGTTTTTT

D: NA
J: TRBJ2-3
size: NA
V: TRBV13
CDR3: CASSYPTVTDTQYF
DNA: TGTGCCAGCAGCTACCCGACTGTAACAGATACGCAGTATTTT

D: NA
J: TRBJ2-7
size: NA
V: TRBV2
CDR3: CASSGQGYEQYF
DNA: TGTGCCAGCAGTGGGCAGGGGTACGAGCAGTACTTC

D: TRBD1
J: TRBJ1-1
size: NA
V: TRBV18
CDR3: CASSLTAHQGAVGTEAFF
DNA: TGTGCCAGCTCACTTACCGCTCATCAGGGGGCGGTGGGCACTGAAGCTTTCTTT

D: NA
J: TRBJ1-5
size: NA
V: TRBV6-5
CDR3: CASSYSSGESPQHF
DNA: TGTGCCAGCAGTTACTCTAGCGGCGAATCGCCCCAGCATTTT

D: NA
J: TRBJ1-1
size: NA
V: TRBV5-1
CDR3: CASSLAPDNTEAFF
DNA: TGCGCCAGCAGCTTGGCCCCAGATAACACTGAAGCTTTCTTT

D: NA
J: TRBJ1-1
size: NA
V: TRBV9
CDR3: CASSVDGGFTEAFF
DNA: TGTGCCAGCAGCGTAGATGGGGGGTTCACTGAAGCTTTCTTT

D: TRBD1
J: TRBJ1-1
size: NA
V: TRBV29-1
CDR3: CSAGGQLLNTEAFF
DNA: TGCAGCGCCGGGGGACAGTTATTGAACACTGAAGCTTTCTTT

D: NA
J: TRBJ1-2
size: NA
V: TRBV6-5
CDR3: CASSRVGTGDYGYTF
DNA: TGTGCCAGCAGTCGTGTGGGGACGGGAGACTATGGCTACACCTTC

D: NA
J: TRBJ1-1
size: NA
V: TRBV7-3
CDR3: CASSFTESTEAFF
DNA: TGTGCCAGCAGCTTTACAGAGTCTACTGAAGCTTTCTTT

D: TRBD1
J: TRBJ1-2
size: NA
V: TRBV7-3
CDR3: CASSPQGGPASGYTF
DNA: TGTGCCAGCAGCCCACAGGGGGGCCCGGCCAGTGGCTACACCTTC

D: TRBD1
J: TRBJ1-1
size: NA
V: TRBV6-5
CDR3: CASSNLYNRGGAFF
DNA: TGTGCCAGCAGCAACCTATACAACAGGGGGGGTGCTTTCTTT

D: NA
J: TRBJ2-3
size: NA
V: TRBV2
CDR3: CASRGAWQYF
DNA: TGTGCCAGCCGGGGTGCTTGGCAGTATTTT

D: TRBD2
J: TRBJ2-3
size: NA
V: TRBV4-2
CDR3: CASSQETSGGPWDTQYF
DNA: TGTGCCAGCAGCCAGGAGACTAGCGGGGGGCCGTGGGATACGCAGTATTTT

D: NA
J: TRBJ1-1
size: NA
V: TRBV6-5
CDR3: CASGRARDRTEAFF
DNA: TGTGCCAGCGGCCGGGCCAGGGATAGGACTGAAGCTTTCTTT

D: NA
J: TRBJ1-3
size: NA
V: TRBV23-1
CDR3: CASSQAGASGNTIYF
DNA: TGCGCCAGCAGTCAAGCAGGGGCCTCTGGAAACACCATATATTTT

D: TRBD1
J: TRBJ1-2
size: NA
V: TRBV2
CDR3: CASLGQDNYGYTF
DNA: TGTGCCAGCCTAGGACAGGACAACTATGGCTACACCTTC

D: NA
J: TRBJ1-2
size: NA
V: TRBV6-6
CDR3: CASSYSPLTANYGYTF
DNA: TGTGCCAGCAGTTACTCTCCCTTGACTGCGAACTATGGCTACACCTTC

D: NA
J: TRBJ1-1
size: NA
V: TRBV5-4
CDR3: CASSLWGGWNTEAFF
DNA: TGTGCCAGCAGCCTGTGGGGGGGCTGGAACACTGAAGCTTTCTTT

D: NA
J: TRBJ2-2
size: NA
V: TRBV3-1/TRBV3-2
CDR3: CASSQEAGFNTGELFF
DNA: TGTGCCAGCAGCCAAGAGGCAGGGTTCAACACCGGGGAGCTGTTTTTT

D: NA
J: TRBJ1-5
size: NA
V: TRBV2
CDR3: CASGGTGSIRQPQHF
DNA: TGTGCCAGCGGGGGTACAGGGTCGATACGGCAGCCCCAGCATTTT

D: NA
J: TRBJ2-2
size: NA
V: TRBV2
CDR3: CASSEGRTIWVSGELFF
DNA: TGTGCCAGCAGTGAAGGGAGGACCATTTGGGTTTCCGGGGAGCTGTTTTTT